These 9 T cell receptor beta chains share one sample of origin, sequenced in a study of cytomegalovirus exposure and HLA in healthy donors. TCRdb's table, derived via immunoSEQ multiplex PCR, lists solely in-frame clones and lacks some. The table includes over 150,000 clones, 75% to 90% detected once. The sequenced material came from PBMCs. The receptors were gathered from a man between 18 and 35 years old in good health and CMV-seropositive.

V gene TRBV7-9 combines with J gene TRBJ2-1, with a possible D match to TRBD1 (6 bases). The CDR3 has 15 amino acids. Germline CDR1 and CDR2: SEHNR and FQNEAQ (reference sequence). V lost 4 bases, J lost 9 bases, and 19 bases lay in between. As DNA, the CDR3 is TGTGCCAGCAGCTCAACAGGGTCCCGTTACGGTGAGCAGTTCTTC. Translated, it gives CASSSTGSRYGEQFF.

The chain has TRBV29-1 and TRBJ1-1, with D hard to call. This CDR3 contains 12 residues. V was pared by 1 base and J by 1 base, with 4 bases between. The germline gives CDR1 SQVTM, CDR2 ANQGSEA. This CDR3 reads CSVEGQNTEAFF. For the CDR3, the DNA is TGCAGCGTTGAAGGGCAGAACACTGAAGCTTTCTTT.

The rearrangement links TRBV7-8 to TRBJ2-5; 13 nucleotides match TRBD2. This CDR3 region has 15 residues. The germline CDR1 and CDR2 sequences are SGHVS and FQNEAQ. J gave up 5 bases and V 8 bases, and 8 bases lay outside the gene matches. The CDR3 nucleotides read TGTGCCAGCGGTACTAGCGGGGGGGCCTTGGAGACCCAGTACTTC. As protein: CASGTSGGALETQYF.

The CDR3 loop reads CASSIPDRRGWTEAFF. CDR3 bases: TGTGCCAGTAGTATACCGGATCGGAGGGGATGGACTGAAGCTTTCTTT. The rearrangement uses TRBV19 and TRBJ1-1, with D tentatively TRBD1 (5 bases). This CDR3 is 16 amino acids long. Between the trimmed V and J ends, which lost 2 bases and 5 bases, there was a span of 18 bases. Germline CDR1 LNHDA, CDR2 SQIVND (reference sequence).

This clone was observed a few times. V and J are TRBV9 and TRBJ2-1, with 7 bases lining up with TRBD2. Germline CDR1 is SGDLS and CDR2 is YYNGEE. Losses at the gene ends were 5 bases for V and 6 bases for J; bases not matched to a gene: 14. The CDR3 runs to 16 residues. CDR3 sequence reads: CASSYLGAGTSNEQFF. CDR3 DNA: TGTGCCAGCAGTTACCTGGGAGCGGGAACGAGCAATGAGCAGTTCTTC.

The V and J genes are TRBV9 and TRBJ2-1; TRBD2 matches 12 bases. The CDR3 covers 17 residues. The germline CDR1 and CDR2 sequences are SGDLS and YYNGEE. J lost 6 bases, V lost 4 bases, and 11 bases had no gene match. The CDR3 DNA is TGTGCCAGCAGCCCCAGACTAGCGGGAGAGATCGGCAATGAGCAGTTCTTC. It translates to CASSPRLAGEIGNEQFF. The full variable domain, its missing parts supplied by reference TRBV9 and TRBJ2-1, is DSGVTQTPKHLITATGQRVTLRCSPRSGDLSVYWYQQSLDQGLQFLIQYYNGEERAKGNILERFSAQQFPDLHSELNLSSLELGDSALYFCASSPRLAGEIGNEQFFGPGTRLTVL.

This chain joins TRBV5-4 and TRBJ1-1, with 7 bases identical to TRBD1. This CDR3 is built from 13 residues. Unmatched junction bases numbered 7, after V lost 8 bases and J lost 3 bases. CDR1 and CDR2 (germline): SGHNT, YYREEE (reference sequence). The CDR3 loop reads CASLKGADTEAFF. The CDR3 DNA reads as TGTGCCAGTTTGAAGGGGGCCGACACTGAAGCTTTCTTT.

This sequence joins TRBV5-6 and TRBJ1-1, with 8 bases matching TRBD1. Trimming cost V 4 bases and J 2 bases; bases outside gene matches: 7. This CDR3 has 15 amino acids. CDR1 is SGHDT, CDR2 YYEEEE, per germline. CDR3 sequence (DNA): TGTGCCAGCAGCCCCCTAGGGACAGGCAACACTGAAGCTTTCTTT. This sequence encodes CASSPLGTGNTEAFF.

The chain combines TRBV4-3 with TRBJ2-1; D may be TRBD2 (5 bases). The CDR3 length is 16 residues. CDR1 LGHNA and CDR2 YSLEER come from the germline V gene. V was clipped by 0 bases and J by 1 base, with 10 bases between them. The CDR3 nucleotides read TGCGCCAGCAGCCAAGATAACGGGATGTCCTACAATGAGCAGTTCTTC. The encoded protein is CASSQDNGMSYNEQFF.